These 7 T cell receptor beta chains came from one sample sequenced in a study of blood T cell repertoires in COVID-19. Sequenced by immunoSEQ multiplex PCR; TCRdb stores in-frame clones only, minus some. The data contain around 120,000 clones, 80% to 90% of them seen just once; the ten biggest clones take up 25% to 30%. The source material was peripheral blood. These receptors all stem from a woman between 65 and 79 years old with acute or convalescent COVID-19.

This rearrangement joins TRBV5-1 to TRBJ1-4; a weak D match, TRBD1 (5 bases). Trimming removed 2 bases at V and 0 bases at J, with 11 bases between. CDR1 and CDR2 (germline): SGHRS, YFSETQ. This CDR3 region has 16 residues. CDR3 DNA: TGCGCCAGCAGCTTAACAGGCCAGACAACTAATGAAAAACTGTTTTTT. This codes for CASSLTGQTTNEKLFF. The complete variable domain, with remaining parts taken from reference TRBV5-1 and TRBJ1-4, reads KAGVTQTPRYLIKTRGQQVTLSCSPISGHRSVSWYQQTPGQGLQFLFEYFSETQRNKGNFPGRFSGRQFSNSRSEMNVSTLELGDSALYLCASSLTGQTTNEKLFFGSGTQLSVL.

The rearrangement links TRBV5-1 to TRBJ1-3, with 9 nucleotides matching TRBD1. The CDR3 runs to 18 residues. The germline gives CDR1 SGHRS, CDR2 YFSETQ. V was clipped by 5 bases and J by 4 bases; unmatched bases: 16. CDR3 sequence reads: CASRYDGRWDRVGNTIYF. The CDR3 nucleotides are TGCGCCAGCAGATACGACGGGAGGTGGGACAGGGTCGGAAACACCATATATTTT.

The chain carries TRBV18 and TRBJ1-3; D is undetermined. The germline V and J ends were trimmed by 0 bases and 6 bases, with 12 bases remaining between them. CDR1 is KGHSH and CDR2 is LQKENI in the germline V gene. The CDR3 is 15 residues long. The CDR3 DNA reads as TGTGCCAGCTCACCACCGCTGGAGCTTATAAACACCATATATTTT. The encoded protein is CASSPPLELINTIYF.

This clone was seen just once. The V and J genes are TRBV19 and TRBJ1-6, with TRBD1 identical over 7 bases. The CDR3 has 17 amino acids. The ends lost 4 bases at V and 7 bases at J; junction bases unmatched: 13. Germline values: CDR1 LNHDA, CDR2 SQIVND (reference sequence). The CDR3 sequence: CASSTPPTGAANSPLHF. CDR3 in DNA: TGTGCCAGTAGTACCCCCCCTACAGGGGCCGCCAATTCACCCCTCCACTTT.

The chain combines TRBV5-1 with TRBJ1-1; D is uncertain. Germline V gene sequence: CDR1 SGHRS, CDR2 YFSETQ. V gave up 6 bases and J gave up 1 base, with 16 bases separating them. The CDR3 consists of 15 residues. In DNA form, the CDR3 reads TGCGCCAGCACCAAACAGCCCAGTTCGAACACTGAAGCTTTCTTT. Its protein is CASTKQPSSNTEAFF.

In DNA form, the CDR3 reads TGTGCCTGGAGTGACAGGGCAACTAATGAAAAACTGTTTTTT. Protein: CAWSDRATNEKLFF. This chain links TRBV30 with TRBJ1-4, with a possible D match to TRBD1 (6 bases). From germline, CDR1 is GTSNPN and CDR2 SVGIG (reference sequence). This CDR3 has 14 amino acids. Trimming took 1 base from V and 0 from J, leaving 6 bases between them.

The chain joins TRBV19 to TRBJ1-3, with unresolved D. The ends were cut back, 5 bases at V and 1 base at J, with 12 bases in the middle. CDR1 is LNHDA and CDR2 is SQIVND in the germline V gene (reference sequence). The CDR3 is 15 amino acids. This chain's CDR3 is CASSLTFFSGNTIYF. In DNA, the CDR3 is TGTGCCAGTAGTTTGACTTTTTTTTCTGGAAACACCATATATTTT. Combining the CDR3 with reference TRBV19 and TRBJ1-3 gives the whole variable domain DGGITQSPKYLFRKEGQNVTLSCEQNLNHDAMYWYRQDPGQGLRLIYYSQIVNDFQKGDIAEGYSVSREKKESFPLTVTSAQKNPTAFYLCASSLTFFSGNTIYFGEGSWLTVV.